This T cell receptor (beta chain) was sequenced during a study of CD8+ T cells in alopecia areata. For the study at large: Twice a day, 5 to 10 mg of oral tofacitinib was administered to treated patients.

cDNA reverse transcribed from extracted RNA served as the sequencing template. Assay: immunoSEQ multiplex PCR; the TCRdb copy retains only in-frame clones and omits some. Among approximately 300,000 clones listed, 58% were seen once. Comments on this clone: No antigen is known for it.

The treatment is: oral pan-JAK inhibitor, 5-10 mg twice daily. Study-wide results and caveats: Many expanded lesional clones persisted in scalp and blood during tofacitinib. Tofacitinib significantly reduced both scalp clonality and expanded CD8+ clones among the top 100.

The clonotype originates from a human donor with alopecia areata. The source material was CD4+ T cells sorted from blood, sampled at week 24, from a patient treated with tofacitinib.

The CDR3: CATSDRIYNSPLHF. The CDR3 DNA reads as TGTGCCACCTCGGACAGGATCTATAATTCACCCCTCCACTTT. The gene calls are TRBV19 and TRBJ1-6; 7 nucleotides match TRBD1. Germline CDR1 is LNHDA and CDR2 is SQIVND (reference sequence). This CDR3 comprises 14 residues. After removal of 10 bases from V and 3 bases from J, the junction contained 6 bases not matched to a gene.